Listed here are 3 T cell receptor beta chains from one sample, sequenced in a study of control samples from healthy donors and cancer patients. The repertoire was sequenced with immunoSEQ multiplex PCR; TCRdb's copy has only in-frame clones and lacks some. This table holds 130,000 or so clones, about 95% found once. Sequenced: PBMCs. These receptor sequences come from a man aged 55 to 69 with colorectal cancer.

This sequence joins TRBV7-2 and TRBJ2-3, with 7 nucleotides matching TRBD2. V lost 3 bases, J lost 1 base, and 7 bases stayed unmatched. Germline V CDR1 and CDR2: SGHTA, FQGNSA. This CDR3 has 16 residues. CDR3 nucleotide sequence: TGTGCCAGCAGCTTCCTAACGGGGGGAGGCACAGATACGCAGTATTTT. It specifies CASSFLTGGGTDTQYF. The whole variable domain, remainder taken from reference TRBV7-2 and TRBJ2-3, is GAGVSQSPSNKVTEKGKDVELRCDPISGHTALYWYRQSLGQGLEFLIYFQGNSAPDKSGLPSDRFSAERTGGSVSTLTIQRTQQEDSAVYLCASSFLTGGGTDTQYFGPGTRLTVL.

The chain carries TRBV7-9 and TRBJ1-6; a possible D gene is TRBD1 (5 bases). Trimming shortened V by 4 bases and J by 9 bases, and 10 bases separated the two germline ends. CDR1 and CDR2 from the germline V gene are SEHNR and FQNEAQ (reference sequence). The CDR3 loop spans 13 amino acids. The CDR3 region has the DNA TGTGCCAGCAGCTCCCGGGACCGTTCACCCCTCCACTTT. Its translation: CASSSRDRSPLHF.

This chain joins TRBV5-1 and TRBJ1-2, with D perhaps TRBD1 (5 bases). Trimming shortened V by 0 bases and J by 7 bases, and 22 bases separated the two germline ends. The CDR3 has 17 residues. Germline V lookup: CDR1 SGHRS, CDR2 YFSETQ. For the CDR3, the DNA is TGCGCCAGCAGCTTGGATCCGGGGTCAGGGTGGAGCTCTGGCTACACCTTC. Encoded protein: CASSLDPGSGWSSGYTF.